This TCR beta chain was obtained from a study of T cells after yellow fever vaccination. TCRdb re-called the 5' RACE reads through MiXCR, storing one row per CDR3 protein. The top ten hold more than 0.8% of the sample, which has some 250,000 distinct CDR3 sequences, 6% to 7.5% seen once. The ends were cut back, 1 base at V and 3 bases at J, with 16 bases in the middle. In germline, CDR1 is DFQATT, CDR2 SNEGSKA (reference sequence). The CDR3 loop spans 16 amino acids. The clonotype originates from a man aged 25 to 40 who received the YFV17D yellow fever vaccine. The chain has TRBV20-1 and TRBJ1-5, with D possibly being TRBD1 (6 bases). The sample was CD4+ T cells sorted from PBMCs, taken 15 days after the yellow fever booster vaccination. The CDR3 sequence: CSARGGGGQNNQPQHF. CDR3 DNA sequence: TGCAGTGCTAGAGGAGGCGGGGGGCAGAACAATCAGCCCCAGCATTTT.